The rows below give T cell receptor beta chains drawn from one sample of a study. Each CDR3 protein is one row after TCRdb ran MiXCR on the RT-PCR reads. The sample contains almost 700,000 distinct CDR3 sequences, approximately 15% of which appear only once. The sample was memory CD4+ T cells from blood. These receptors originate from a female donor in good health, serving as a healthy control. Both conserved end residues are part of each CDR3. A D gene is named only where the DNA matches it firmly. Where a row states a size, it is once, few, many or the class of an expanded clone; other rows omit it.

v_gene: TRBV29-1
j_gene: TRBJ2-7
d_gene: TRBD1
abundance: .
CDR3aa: CSVQPGTGAYEQYF
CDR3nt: TGCAGCGTTCAACCCGGGACAGGGGCCTACGAGCAGTACTTC

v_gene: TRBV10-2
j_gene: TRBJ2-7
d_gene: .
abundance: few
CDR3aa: CASSDNRVGYEQYF
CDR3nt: TGCGCCAGCAGTGATAACAGGGTAGGCTACGAGCAGTACTTC

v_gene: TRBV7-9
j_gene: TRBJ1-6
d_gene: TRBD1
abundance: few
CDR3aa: CASSLGRTGRNNSPLHF
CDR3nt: TGTGCCAGCAGCTTAGGTCGGACAGGGCGAAATAATTCACCCCTCCACTTT

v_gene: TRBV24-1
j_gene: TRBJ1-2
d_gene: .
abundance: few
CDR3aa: CATSDSTLYREQGYTF
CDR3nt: TGTGCCACCAGTGATTCCACCCTTTACAGGGAACAGGGCTACACCTTC

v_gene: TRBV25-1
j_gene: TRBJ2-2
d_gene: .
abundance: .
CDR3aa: CASSERTSANTGELFF
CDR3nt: TGTGCCAGCAGTGAACGGACCTCCGCGAACACCGGGGAGCTGTTTTTT

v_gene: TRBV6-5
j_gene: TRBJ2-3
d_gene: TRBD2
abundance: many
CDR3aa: CASSWASGRSTDTQYF
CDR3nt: TGTGCCAGCAGTTGGGCTAGCGGACGGAGCACAGATACGCAGTATTTT

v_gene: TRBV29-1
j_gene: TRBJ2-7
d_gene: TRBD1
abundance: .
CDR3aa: CSVYRTGGMNEQYF
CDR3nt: TGCAGCGTTTATCGGACAGGGGGCATGAACGAGCAGTACTTC

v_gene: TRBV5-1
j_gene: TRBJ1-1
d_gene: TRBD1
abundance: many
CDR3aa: CASRRGTAPNTEAFF
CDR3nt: TGCGCCAGCAGACGCGGGACAGCCCCGAACACTGAAGCTTTCTTT

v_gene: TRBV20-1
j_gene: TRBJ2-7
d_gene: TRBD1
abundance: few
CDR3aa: CSAGLRDRGSDEQYF
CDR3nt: TGCAGTGCTGGCCTTCGGGACAGGGGGTCAGACGAGCAGTACTTC

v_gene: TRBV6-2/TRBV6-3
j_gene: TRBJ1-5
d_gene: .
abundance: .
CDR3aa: CASSYHYSNQPQHF
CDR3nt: TGTGCCAGCAGTTATCACTATAGCAATCAGCCCCAGCATTTT

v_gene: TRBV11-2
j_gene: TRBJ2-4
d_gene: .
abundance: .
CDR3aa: CASSMTSLDIQYF
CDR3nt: TGTGCCAGCAGCATGACCTCCCTCGACATTCAGTACTTC

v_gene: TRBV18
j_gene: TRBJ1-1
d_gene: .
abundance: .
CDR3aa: CASSLTERDTEAFF
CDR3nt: TGTGCCAGCTCACTAACAGAGAGGGACACTGAAGCTTTCTTT

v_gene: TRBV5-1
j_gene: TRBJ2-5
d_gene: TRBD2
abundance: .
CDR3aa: CASSLTSGRETQYF
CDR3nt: TGCGCCAGCAGCTTGACTAGCGGGAGAGAGACCCAGTACTTC

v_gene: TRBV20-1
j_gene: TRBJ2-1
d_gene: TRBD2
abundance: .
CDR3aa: CSASLAGRDGEQFF
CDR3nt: TGCAGTGCTAGTCTAGCGGGCCGGGATGGTGAGCAGTTCTTC

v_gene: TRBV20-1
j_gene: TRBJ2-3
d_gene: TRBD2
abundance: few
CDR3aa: CSARDQAGRGPDTQYF
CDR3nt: TGCAGTGCTAGAGATCAGGCCGGGAGGGGCCCAGATACGCAGTATTTT

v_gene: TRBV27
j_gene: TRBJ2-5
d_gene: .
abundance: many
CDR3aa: CASRMIPSRSETQYF
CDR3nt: TGTGCCAGCAGAATGATCCCGTCTAGATCGGAGACCCAGTACTTC

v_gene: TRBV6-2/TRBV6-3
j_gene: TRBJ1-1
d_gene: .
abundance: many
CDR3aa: CASSPPRQQAFF
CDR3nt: TGTGCCAGCAGCCCCCCGAGGCAGCAAGCTTTCTTT

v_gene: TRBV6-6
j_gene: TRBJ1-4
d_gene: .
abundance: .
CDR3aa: CASSSQGFNEKLFF
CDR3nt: TGTGCCAGCAGTTCCCAGGGATTTAATGAAAAACTGTTTTTT

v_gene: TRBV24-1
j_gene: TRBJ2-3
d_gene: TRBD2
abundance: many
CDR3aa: CATSAGLAGDTQYF
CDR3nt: TGTGCCACCAGTGCAGGACTAGCGGGAGATACGCAGTATTTT

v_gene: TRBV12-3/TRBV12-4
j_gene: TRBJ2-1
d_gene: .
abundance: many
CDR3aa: CASSLGSRYNEQFF
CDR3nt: TGTGCCAGCAGTTTAGGGTCCAGATACAATGAGCAGTTCTTC

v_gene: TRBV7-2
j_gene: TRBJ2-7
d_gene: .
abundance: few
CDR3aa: CASSLTYLGGYEQYF
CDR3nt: TGTGCCAGCAGCTTGACATACTTAGGGGGTTACGAGCAGTACTTC

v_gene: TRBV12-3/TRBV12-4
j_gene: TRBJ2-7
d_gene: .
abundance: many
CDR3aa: CASSLASNEQYF
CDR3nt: TGTGCCAGCAGTTTAGCTAGCAACGAGCAGTACTTC

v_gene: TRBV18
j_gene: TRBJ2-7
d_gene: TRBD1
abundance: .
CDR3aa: CASSPRRDRTSYEQYF
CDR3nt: TGTGCCAGCTCACCAAGGAGGGACAGGACCTCCTACGAGCAGTACTTC